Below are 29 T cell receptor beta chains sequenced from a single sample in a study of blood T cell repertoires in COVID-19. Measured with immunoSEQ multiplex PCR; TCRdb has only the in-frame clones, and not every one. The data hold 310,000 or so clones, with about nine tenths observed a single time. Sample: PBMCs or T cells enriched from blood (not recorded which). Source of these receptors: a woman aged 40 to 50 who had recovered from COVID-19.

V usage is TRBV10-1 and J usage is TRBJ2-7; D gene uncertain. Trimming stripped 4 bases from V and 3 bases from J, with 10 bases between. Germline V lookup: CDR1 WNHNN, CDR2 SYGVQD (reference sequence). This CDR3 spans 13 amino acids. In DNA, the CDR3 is TGCGCCAGCAGTGTAGGCCGGAGCTACGAGCAGTACTTC. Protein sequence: CASSVGRSYEQYF.

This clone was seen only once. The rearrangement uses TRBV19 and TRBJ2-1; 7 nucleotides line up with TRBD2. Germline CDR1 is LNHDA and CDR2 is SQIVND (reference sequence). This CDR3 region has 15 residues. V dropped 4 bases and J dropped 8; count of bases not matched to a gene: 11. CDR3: CASSTGGGGEDEQFF. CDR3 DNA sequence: TGTGCCAGTAGTACTGGCGGGGGAGGGGAAGATGAGCAGTTCTTC. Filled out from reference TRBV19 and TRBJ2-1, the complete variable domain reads DGGITQSPKYLFRKEGQNVTLSCEQNLNHDAMYWYRQDPGQGLRLIYYSQIVNDFQKGDIAEGYSVSREKKESFPLTVTSAQKNPTAFYLCASSTGGGGEDEQFFGPGTRLTVL.

CDR3 sequence: CASSARQGNGYGYTF. CDR3 sequence (DNA): TGTGCCAGCTCGGCACGACAGGGGAATGGCTATGGCTACACCTTC. The rearrangement links TRBV18 to TRBJ1-2; 8 bases line up with TRBD1. This CDR3 spans 15 amino acids. Germline V gene lookup returns CDR1 KGHSH and CDR2 LQKENI. Trimming at V came to 6 bases and at J to 4 bases, leaving 10 bases not matched to a gene.

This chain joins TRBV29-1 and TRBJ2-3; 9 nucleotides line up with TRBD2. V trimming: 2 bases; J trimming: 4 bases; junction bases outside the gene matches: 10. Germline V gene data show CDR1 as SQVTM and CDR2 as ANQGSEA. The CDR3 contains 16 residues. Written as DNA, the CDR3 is TGCAGCGTTGAAAGGGCTAGCGGGACGGCCGCAGATACGCAGTATTTT. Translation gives CSVERASGTAADTQYF.

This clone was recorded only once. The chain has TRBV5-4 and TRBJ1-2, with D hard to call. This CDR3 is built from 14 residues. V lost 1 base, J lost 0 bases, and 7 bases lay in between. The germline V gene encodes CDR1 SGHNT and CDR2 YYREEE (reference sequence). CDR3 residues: CASSLLQSNYGYTF. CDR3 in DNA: TGTGCCAGCAGCTTGCTGCAGTCTAACTATGGCTACACCTTC. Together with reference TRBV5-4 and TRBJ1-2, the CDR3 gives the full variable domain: ETGVTQSPTHLIKTRGQQVTLRCSSQSGHNTVSWYQQALGQGPQFIFQYYREEENGRGNFPPRFSGLQFPNYSSELNVNALELDDSALYLCASSLLQSNYGYTFGSGTRLTVV.

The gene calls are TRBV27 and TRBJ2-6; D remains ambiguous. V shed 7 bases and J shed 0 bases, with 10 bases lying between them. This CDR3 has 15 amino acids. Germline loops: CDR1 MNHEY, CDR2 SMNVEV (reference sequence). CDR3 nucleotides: TGTGCCAGCATGGTCCCGGGCTCTGGGGCCAACGTCCTGACTTTC. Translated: CASMVPGSGANVLTF.

Here the CDR3 reads CASSWRTSGYNEQFF. The CDR3 DNA is TGCGCCAGCAGCTGGAGGACTAGCGGATACAATGAGCAGTTCTTC. V and J are TRBV5-1 and TRBJ2-1; TRBD2 aligns across 10 bases. After removal of 3 bases from V and 4 bases from J, the junction contained 4 bases not matched to a gene. The CDR3 length is 15 residues. Germline V gives CDR1 SGHRS, CDR2 YFSETQ.

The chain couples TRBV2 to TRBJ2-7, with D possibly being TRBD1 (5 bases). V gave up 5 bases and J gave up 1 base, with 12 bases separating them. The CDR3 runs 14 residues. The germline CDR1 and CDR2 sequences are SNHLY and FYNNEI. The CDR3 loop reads CASSSLGLSYEQYF. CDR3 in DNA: TGTGCCAGCAGTTCTTTGGGGCTATCCTACGAGCAGTACTTC.

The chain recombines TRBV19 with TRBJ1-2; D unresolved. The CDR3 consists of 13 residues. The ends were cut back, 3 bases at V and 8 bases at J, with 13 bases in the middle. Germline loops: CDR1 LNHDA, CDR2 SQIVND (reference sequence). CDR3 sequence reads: CASSIRGAEGYTF. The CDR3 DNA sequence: TGTGCCAGTAGTATTCGGGGTGCAGAAGGCTACACCTTC.

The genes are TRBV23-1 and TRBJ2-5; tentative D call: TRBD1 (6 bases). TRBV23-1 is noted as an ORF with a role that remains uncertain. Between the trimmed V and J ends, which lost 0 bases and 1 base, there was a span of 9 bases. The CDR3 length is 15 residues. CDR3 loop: CASSQSTDSQETQYF. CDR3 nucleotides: TGCGCCAGCAGTCAATCGACGGACAGCCAAGAGACCCAGTACTTC.

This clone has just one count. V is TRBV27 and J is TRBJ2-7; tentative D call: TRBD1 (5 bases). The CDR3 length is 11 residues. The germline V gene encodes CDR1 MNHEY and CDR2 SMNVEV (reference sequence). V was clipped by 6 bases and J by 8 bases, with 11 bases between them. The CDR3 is CASSTQGKQYF. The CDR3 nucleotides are TGTGCCAGCAGCACTCAGGGTAAGCAGTACTTC.

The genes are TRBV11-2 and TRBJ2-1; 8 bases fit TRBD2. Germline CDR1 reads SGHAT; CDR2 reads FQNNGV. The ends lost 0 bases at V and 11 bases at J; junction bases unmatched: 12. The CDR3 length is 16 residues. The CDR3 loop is CASSLDRLAGLGKQFF. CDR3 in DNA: TGTGCCAGCAGCTTAGATAGGCTAGCGGGCCTAGGTAAGCAGTTCTTC.

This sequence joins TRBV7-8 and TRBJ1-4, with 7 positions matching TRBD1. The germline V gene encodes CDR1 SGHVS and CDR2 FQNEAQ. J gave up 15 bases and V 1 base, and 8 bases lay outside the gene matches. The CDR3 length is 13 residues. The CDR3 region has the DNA TGTGCCAGCAGCTTAGACAGGGGCGGAATTGTGTTTTTT. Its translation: CASSLDRGGIVFF.

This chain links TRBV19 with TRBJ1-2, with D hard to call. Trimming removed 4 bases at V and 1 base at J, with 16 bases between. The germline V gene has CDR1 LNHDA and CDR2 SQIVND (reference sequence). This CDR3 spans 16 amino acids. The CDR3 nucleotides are TGTGCCAGTAGTACCCAAGGAGGGCATCTTAACTATGGCTACACCTTC. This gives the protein CASSTQGGHLNYGYTF.

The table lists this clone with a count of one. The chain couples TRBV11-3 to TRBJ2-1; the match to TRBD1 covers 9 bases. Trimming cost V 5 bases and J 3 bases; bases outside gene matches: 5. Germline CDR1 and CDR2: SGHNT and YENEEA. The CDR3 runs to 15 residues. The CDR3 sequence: CASSTRQGGYNEQFF. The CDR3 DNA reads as TGTGCCAGCAGCACCCGACAGGGGGGCTACAATGAGCAGTTCTTC.

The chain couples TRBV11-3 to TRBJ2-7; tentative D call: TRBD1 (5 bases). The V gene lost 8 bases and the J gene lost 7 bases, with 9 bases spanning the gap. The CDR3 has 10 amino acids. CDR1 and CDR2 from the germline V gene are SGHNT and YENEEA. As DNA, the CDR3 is TGTGCCAGCCCCAAGGGGGAGCAGTACTTC. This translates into CASPKGEQYF.

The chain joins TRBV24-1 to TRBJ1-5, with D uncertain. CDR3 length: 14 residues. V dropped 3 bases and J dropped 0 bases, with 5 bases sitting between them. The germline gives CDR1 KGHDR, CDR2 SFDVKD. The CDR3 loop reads CATSDRYSNQPQHF. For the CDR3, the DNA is TGTGCCACCAGTGATCGGTATAGCAATCAGCCCCAGCATTTT.

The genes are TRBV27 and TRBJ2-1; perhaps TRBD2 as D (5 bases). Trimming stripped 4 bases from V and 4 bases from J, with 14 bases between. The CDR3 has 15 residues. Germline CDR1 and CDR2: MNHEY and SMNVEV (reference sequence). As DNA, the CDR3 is TGTGCCAGCAGTTCCCCAGGACTCGAGTACAATGAGCAGTTCTTC. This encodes CASSSPGLEYNEQFF.

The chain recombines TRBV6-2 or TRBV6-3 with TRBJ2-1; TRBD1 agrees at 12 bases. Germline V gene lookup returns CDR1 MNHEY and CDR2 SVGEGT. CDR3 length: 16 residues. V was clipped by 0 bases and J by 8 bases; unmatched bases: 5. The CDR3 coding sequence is TGTGCCAGCAGTTACTCGATCGGGACAGGGGGCCATGAGCAGTTCTTC. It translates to CASSYSIGTGGHEQFF.

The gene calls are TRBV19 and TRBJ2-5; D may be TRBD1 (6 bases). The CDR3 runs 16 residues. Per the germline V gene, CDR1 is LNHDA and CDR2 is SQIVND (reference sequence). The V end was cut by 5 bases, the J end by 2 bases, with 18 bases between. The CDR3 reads CASSLTGTKIQETQYF. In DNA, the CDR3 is TGTGCCAGTAGTTTAACCGGGACAAAAATTCAAGAGACCCAGTACTTC.

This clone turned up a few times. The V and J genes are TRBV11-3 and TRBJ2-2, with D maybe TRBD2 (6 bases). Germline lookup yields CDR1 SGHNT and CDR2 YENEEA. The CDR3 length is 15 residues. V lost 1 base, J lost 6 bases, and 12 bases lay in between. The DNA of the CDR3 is TGTGCCAGCAGCTTAGTTCCCAGCGGGTCCGGGGAGCTGTTTTTT. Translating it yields CASSLVPSGSGELFF.

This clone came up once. The CDR3 DNA reads as TGTGCCACCAAATCCGGGGGGATTAGCTCCTACAATGAGCAGTTCTTC. Protein: CATKSGGISSYNEQFF. This chain uses TRBV24-1 with TRBJ2-1, with 7 bases that match TRBD2. Germline values: CDR1 KGHDR, CDR2 SFDVKD. Trimming removed 8 bases from V and 0 bases from J; junction bases left unmatched: 9. This CDR3 has 16 residues.

The chain's CDR3 is CASSVGSDRNYGYTF. DNA for the CDR3: TGTGCCAGCAGCGTGGGGAGCGACAGGAACTATGGCTACACCTTC. This sequence joins TRBV9 and TRBJ1-2; possible D gene TRBD1, 6 bases. The CDR3 covers 15 residues. Trimming shortened V by 2 bases and J by 2 bases, and 13 bases separated the two germline ends. The V gene's germline CDR1 is SGDLS and CDR2 YYNGEE. Based on the CDR3 plus reference TRBV9 and TRBJ1-2, the full variable domain is DSGVTQTPKHLITATGQRVTLRCSPRSGDLSVYWYQQSLDQGLQFLIQYYNGEERAKGNILERFSAQQFPDLHSELNLSSLELGDSALYFCASSVGSDRNYGYTFGSGTRLTVV.

CDR3 loop: CASSLASGSTDTQYF. DNA for the CDR3: TGTGCCAGCAGCTTGGCTAGCGGGAGTACAGATACGCAGTATTTT. This chain uses TRBV7-2 with TRBJ2-3, with 10 bases matching TRBD2. V lost 3 bases to trimming and J lost 3 bases; unmatched junction nucleotides: 3. Per germline, CDR1 SGHTA and CDR2 FQGNSA. CDR3 length: 15 amino acids.

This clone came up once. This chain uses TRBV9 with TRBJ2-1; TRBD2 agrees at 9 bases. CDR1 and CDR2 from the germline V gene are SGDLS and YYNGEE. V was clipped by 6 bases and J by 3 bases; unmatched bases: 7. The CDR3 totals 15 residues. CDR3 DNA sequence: TGTGCCAGCACCCAGGGACTAGCAGACTACAATGAGCAGTTCTTC. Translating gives CASTQGLADYNEQFF.

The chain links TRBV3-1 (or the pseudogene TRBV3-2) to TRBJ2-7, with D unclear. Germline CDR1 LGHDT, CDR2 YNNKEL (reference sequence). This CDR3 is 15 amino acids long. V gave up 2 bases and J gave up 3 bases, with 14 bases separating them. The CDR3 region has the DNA TGTGCCAGCAGCCAATTCCATACAGCCAACTACGAGCAGTACTTC. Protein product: CASSQFHTANYEQYF.

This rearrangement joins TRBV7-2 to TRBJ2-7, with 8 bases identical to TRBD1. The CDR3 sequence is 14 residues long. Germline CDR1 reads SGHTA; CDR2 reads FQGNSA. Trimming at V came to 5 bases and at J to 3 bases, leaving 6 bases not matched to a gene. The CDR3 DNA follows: TGTGCCAGCAGCGTATCGACAGGGGTCTACGAGCAGTACTTC. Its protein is CASSVSTGVYEQYF.

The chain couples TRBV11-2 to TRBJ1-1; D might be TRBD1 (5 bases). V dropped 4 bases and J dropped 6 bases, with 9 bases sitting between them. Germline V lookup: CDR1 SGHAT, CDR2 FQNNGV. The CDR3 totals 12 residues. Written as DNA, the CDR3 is TGTGCCAGCAGCTCAGGGTGGCCTGAAGCTTTCTTT. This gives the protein CASSSGWPEAFF.

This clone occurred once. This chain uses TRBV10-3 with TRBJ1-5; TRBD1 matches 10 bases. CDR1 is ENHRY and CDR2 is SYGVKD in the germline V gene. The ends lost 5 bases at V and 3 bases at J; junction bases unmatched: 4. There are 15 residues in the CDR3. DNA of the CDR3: TGTGCCATCAGTAAGGACAGGGGGGACAATCAGCCCCAGCATTTT. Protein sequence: CAISKDRGDNQPQHF.